The 5 T cell receptor beta chains presented below share a single source sample, sequenced in a study of shared clonotypes between healthy human individuals. Assay used: immunoSEQ multiplex PCR; TCRdb lists only in-frame clones, some missing. In the table there are about 2.4 million clones, over 85% of which are singletons. The source material was naive CD4+ T cells from PBMCs. Regarding subset: CD45RA+ positively selected. The origin of the receptors is a young man in good health. Some clones in this sample may be carry-over from other donors' samples.

The gene calls are TRBV5-1 and TRBJ2-5, with TRBD1 identical over 10 bases. The length of the CDR3 is 16 residues. Germline CDR1 and CDR2: SGHRS and YFSETQ. V lost 0 bases to trimming and J lost 4 bases; unmatched junction nucleotides: 6. The CDR3 coding sequence is TGCGCCAGCAGCTTGGACCTGACAGGGGGCGGAGAGACCCAGTACTTC. Translating gives CASSLDLTGGGETQYF.

The chain links TRBV6-4 to TRBJ2-7; TRBD1 matches 9 bases. The CDR3 sequence is 12 residues long. The V and J ends lost 10 bases and 3 bases, in that order; junction bases with no gene match: 4. In germline, CDR1 is MRHNA, CDR2 SNTAGT. The CDR3 nucleotides read TGTGCCAACCCGGACAGGGGCTACGAGCAGTACTTC. Its translation is CANPDRGYEQYF.

V is TRBV20-1 and J is TRBJ2-3, with D hard to call. V lost 8 bases, J lost 3 bases, and 9 bases lay in between. The germline CDR1 and CDR2 sequences are DFQATT and SNEGSKA (reference sequence). CDR3 size: 11 residues. The CDR3 sequence is CSTPRTDTQYF. The CDR3 DNA sequence: TGCAGTACCCCGAGGACAGATACGCAGTATTTT.

The rearrangement joins TRBV10-3 to TRBJ2-3, with 10 positions matching TRBD2. This CDR3 is 14 amino acids long. Germline-derived CDR1 and CDR2 are ENHRY and SYGVKD. Trimming at V came to 9 bases and at J to 3 bases, leaving 6 bases not matched to a gene. This CDR3 reads CAISPSGGTDTQYF. The CDR3 DNA reads TGTGCCATTTCCCCTAGCGGGGGAACAGATACGCAGTATTTT.

The V and J genes are TRBV27 and TRBJ2-3, with 9 bases lining up with TRBD2. CDR1 is MNHEY, CDR2 SMNVEV, per germline (reference sequence). This CDR3 is 15 amino acids long. J gave up 3 bases and V 0 bases, and 1 base lay outside the gene matches. The CDR3 spells CASSLSSGRTDTQYF. In nucleotides, the CDR3 is TGTGCCAGCAGTTTATCTAGCGGGAGAACAGATACGCAGTATTTT.